This entry lists 2 T cell receptor beta chains sequenced from one sample in a study of T cells in Graves' hyperthyroidism and ophthalmopathy. What was amplified from RNA transcripts were TCR beta CDR3 regions. TCR CDR3 underwent first-round RT-PCR with the HTBI primer set. TCRdb re-derived calls from the multiplex PCR reads in MiXCR, one entry per CDR3 protein. This table has some 560,000 distinct CDR3 sequences, 15% to 18% appearing once. The sequencing sample was made of blood. Receptors originate from a woman in her 30s with Graves' hyperthyroidism.

This clonotype came up many times. The chain employs TRBV28 and TRBJ2-1, with 7 positions matching TRBD1. The CDR3 consists of 16 residues. CDR1 and CDR2 (germline): MDHEN, SYDVKM. The V segment lost 4 bases and the J segment 0 bases; nucleotides outside the gene matches: 6. CDR3 nucleotide sequence: TGTGCCAGCAGTTGGCACCGGGACAGCTCCTACAATGAGCAGTTCTTC. It yields the protein CASSWHRDSSYNEQFF.

This clonotype was recorded at least ten times. The rearrangement uses TRBV6-1 and TRBJ1-4, with D unresolved. Trimming removed 2 bases at V and 4 bases at J, with 8 bases between. Germline loops: CDR1 MNHNS, CDR2 SASEGT. CDR3 size: 14 residues. The CDR3 DNA reads as TGTGCCAGCAGTGAACGGACGGATAATGAAAAACTGTTTTTT. As protein: CASSERTDNEKLFF.